The source of this T cell receptor beta chain is a study of vaccination effects on CD4 cells after COVID-19. Study outcomes and limitations: Common cold coronaviruses were cross-recognized by only 1 of 255 vaccine-induced clones in healthy vaccinees. The study found marked clonal contraction of infection- and vaccine-induced clones late after vaccination.

Prior to sequencing, the ViraFEST assay stimulated PBMC with viral peptide pools, which expanded the antigen-specific CD4+ T cells. At the end of nine to ten days of culture, CD4+ T cells were isolated. None of these healthy vaccinees had been infected with SARS-CoV-2 before vaccination. Repertoires were generated with immunoSEQ multiplex PCR, while TCRdb's copy carries only in-frame clones and drops some. The table includes 60,000 to 70,000 clones, 75% to 85% detected once. CDR3 length equals 14 residues. Trimming took off 5 bases at V and 0 bases at J, with 11 bases between the two ends. Germline CDR1 reads SGDLS; CDR2 reads YYNGEE. Remarks on this clone: Its antigen is currently unknown.

The TCR comes from a human donor who received a COVID-19 vaccine. This specimen consisted of CD4+ T cells from PBMCs cultured with HCoV-229E spike peptides, obtained before COVID-19 vaccination. The V gene is TRBV9, the J gene TRBJ1-2, with D perhaps matching TRBD1 (5 bases). The CDR3 is CASSDRQPNYGYTF. The CDR3 nucleotides read TGTGCCAGCAGTGACCGACAGCCTAACTATGGCTACACCTTC.